This entry concerns a single TCR beta chain. Its antigen is unknown. The CDR3 runs to 17 residues. Germline-derived CDR1 and CDR2 are SGHRS and YFSETQ. V was clipped by 0 bases and J by 3 bases, with 15 bases between them. The record originates from a study of T-cell reconstitution after alpha-beta-depleted transplantation in children. Study-level results: Newly made T cells mostly supplied T-cell counts and diversity one year after transplant.

Unique molecular identifiers were incorporated during preparation of the TCRbeta library. TCRdb analysed the PCR reads with MiXCR anew, one entry per CDR3 protein. The table lists under 85,000 distinct CDR3 sequences, 15% to 20% of them singletons. The source material was PBMCs, mostly from graft donor cells, sampled 360 days after TCRalphabeta/CD19-depleted stem cell transplant. The V and J genes are TRBV5-1 and TRBJ2-2; either TRBD1 or TRBD2 may fit D (6 bases each). This TCR derives from a male patient between 2 and 10 years old who had a stem cell transplant for acute lymphoblastic leukemia, so the T cells may come from the graft donor. The CDR3 DNA follows: TGCGCCAGCAGCTTGGTACGGGGGCGGTCCTACACCGGGGAGCTGTTTTTT. Translating it yields CASSLVRGRSYTGELFF. Supplemented by reference TRBV5-1 and TRBJ2-2, the full variable domain reads KAGVTQTPRYLIKTRGQQVTLSCSPISGHRSVSWYQQTPGQGLQFLFEYFSETQRNKGNFPGRFSGRQFSNSRSEMNVSTLELGDSALYLCASSLVRGRSYTGELFFGEGSRLTVL.